This T cell receptor beta chain was captured by sequencing in a study of shared clonotypes between healthy human individuals. Data came from immunoSEQ multiplex PCR; TCRdb stores just in-frame clones and leaves some out. The sample includes hundreds of thousands of clones, roughly 72% of them seen just once. After removal of 7 bases from V and 3 bases from J, the junction contained 22 bases not matched to a gene. CDR1 is SNHLY, CDR2 FYNNEI, per germline. The CDR3 contains 21 residues. The gene calls are TRBV2 and TRBJ2-3; TRBD2 agrees at 13 bases. Material: memory CD4+ T cells sorted from blood. Sample subset: CD45RA-negative fraction. This TCR came from a woman in her 30s in good health. The CDR3 nucleotides read TGTGCCAGCACTTCTGGTGTTTGGACTAGCGGGAGAAATGACGAAACAGATACGCAGTATTTT. The encoded protein is CASTSGVWTSGRNDETDTQYF.